Listed below are T cell receptor beta chains from one sample, sequenced in a study of ipilimumab plus nivolumab after autologous stem cell transplantation. Libraries were prepared by immunoSEQ multiplex PCR; TCRdb keeps only in-frame clonotypes and omits some of them. The sample records fewer than 5,500 clones, around four fifths being singletons. The sequencing used PBMCs, collected in a trial of ipilimumab plus nivolumab as post-transplant consolidation. Every receptor here comes from a male donor with multiple myeloma. Both conserved end residues are part of each CDR3. The order of the fields is V gene, clone size, D gene, J gene, CDR3 DNA, CDR3 protein. A D gene is named only where the DNA matches it firmly. Only part of the rows carry a size: once, few, many, or a class if the clone is expanded.

v_gene: TRBV5-4
abundance: .
d_gene: .
j_gene: TRBJ2-2
CDR3nt: TGTGCCAGCAGCTCGGTCCGGGCTCTGGCCGGGGAGCTGTTTTTT
CDR3aa: CASSSVRALAGELFF

v_gene: TRBV5-4
abundance: .
d_gene: .
j_gene: TRBJ1-1
CDR3nt: TGTGCCAGCAGCTGGTCGAACACTGAAGCTTTCTTT
CDR3aa: CASSWSNTEAFF

v_gene: TRBV7-3
abundance: .
d_gene: TRBD2
j_gene: TRBJ2-3
CDR3nt: TGTGCCAGCAGCCCGACTAGCGGAGATACGCAGTATTTT
CDR3aa: CASSPTSGDTQYF

v_gene: TRBV9
abundance: once
d_gene: .
j_gene: TRBJ1-6
CDR3nt: TGTGCCAGCAGCGTATCTTCGACCCTTAATTCACCCCTCCACTTT
CDR3aa: CASSVSSTLNSPLHF

v_gene: TRBV7-5
abundance: .
d_gene: .
j_gene: TRBJ1-5
CDR3nt: TGTGCCAGAAATCGGGGAAAAAATAGCAATCAGCCCCAGCATTTT
CDR3aa: CARNRGKNSNQPQHF

v_gene: TRBV19
abundance: .
d_gene: .
j_gene: TRBJ1-6
CDR3nt: TGTGCCAGTAGTGAGGGGAGCTCCTATAATTCACCCCTCCACTTT
CDR3aa: CASSEGSSYNSPLHF

v_gene: TRBV19
abundance: .
d_gene: .
j_gene: TRBJ1-3
CDR3nt: TGTGCCAGTAGTTGGGGAAACTCTGGAAACACCATATATTTT
CDR3aa: CASSWGNSGNTIYF

v_gene: TRBV5-3
abundance: .
d_gene: .
j_gene: TRBJ2-3
CDR3nt: TGTGCCAGGCTCCGGGCAGATACGCAGTATTTT
CDR3aa: CARLRADTQYF

v_gene: TRBV5-1
abundance: .
d_gene: TRBD2
j_gene: TRBJ2-3
CDR3nt: TGCGCCAGCAAAATAGCGGGGGCGAGCACAGATACGCAGTATTTT
CDR3aa: CASKIAGASTDTQYF

v_gene: TRBV7-9
abundance: .
d_gene: .
j_gene: TRBJ1-2
CDR3nt: TGTGCCAGCAGCTTAGACCCATGGACAGTCAACTATGGCTACACCTTC
CDR3aa: CASSLDPWTVNYGYTF